This entry concerns a single T cell receptor (beta chain). Its antigen target is currently unknown. No much larger clonotype is one base removed from it; base qualities were not supplied. Reading from cysteine to phenylalanine, the CDR3 counts 14 amino acids. The CDR3 DNA has 42 bases and is translated from base 1. For CDR1 and CDR2, the germline V gene lists SGHRS and YFSETQ. The V end loses 0 bases and the J end loses 4 bases, and a stretch of 10 bases separates them. TCR beta chain CDR3 regions were immunosequenced using the ImmunoSEQ Assay (Adaptive Biotechnologies). The authors' pipeline ran thus. The ImmunoSEQ Analyzer platform was used to export TCRB rearrangements, read counts, read proportions and gene usage. T-cell clonality was computed as 1 minus Pielou's evenness on productive rearrangements. In the clonal space homeostasis analysis, clonotypes were binned as rare, small, medium, large or hyperexpanded (0.01 to 1 of the repertoire). TCR productive clonality was compared across immune clusters C1, C2 and C3 using the Wilcoxon rank sum test. The source is immuneACCESS, and TCRdb retained only in-frame sequences with V and J called. Part of the clones is not carried over; for the studies checked, unresolved V genes explain less than half of this, and the remainder is unexplained. V and J calls and clone size are given by that table; D and trimming were obtained from the DNA. For this sample there are about 10,000 clones; over 55% appear just once. Clones ranked in the top ten supply more than 15% of the sample.

The data stem from a study of the immune and genomic landscape of osteosarcoma (dated by TCRdb to about 2020). Regarding the complete study: A total of more than 45 pediatric and adult patients with high-grade osteosarcoma made up the overall cohort, and the median age at diagnosis was approximately 25 years (range about 5-85). Poor-risk disease was overrepresented in the cohort, as 73% of patients had an unfavorable pathologic response to standard therapy and roughly 66% had died. Patients in the overall cohort were approximately 63% male, and approximately 80% presented with localized disease at diagnosis. To define immunogenic potential, the study profiled osteosarcoma specimens using whole genome, RNA and T-cell receptor sequencing, along with immunohistochemistry and reverse phase protein arrays. To characterize the osteosarcoma immunogenomic landscape, TCR sequencing results were integrated with transcriptome, protein array and immunostaining data. An explanation for the limited clinical activity of immune checkpoint inhibitors in osteosarcoma was sought in the study. Each of a few patients provided a couple of samples from the same tumor site. Paper-wide results and their limitations: The clonality benchmarks were taken from external normal skin and healthy peripheral blood data instead of from matched normal tissue. Productive TCR clonality was found to be low overall, with an average of 0.09 and a maximum of 0.3, which suggested limited T-cell clonal expansion. No statistical method determined sample size because osteosarcoma is rare and all possible samples were collected. In five cases, the repertoire was dominated by a single hyperexpanded clone, and fewer than 100 T-cell clonotypes were detected in all five cases. Matched blood was collected from only a couple of patients, alongside the frozen tumor specimens. Higher TCR productive clonality was observed in the immune-hot C3 cluster than in the cold C1 cluster, although TCR productive clonality remained low overall.

The specimens were post-treatment primary, local recurrence and metastasis tumors obtained from patients with a poor prognosis. Input material: osteosarcoma tumor tissue from the lung. The sequence was obtained from a human donor with osteosarcoma. Recombination joined TRBV5-1 with TRBJ1-2; a confident D gene designation cannot be given. The DNA sequence reads TGCGCCAGCAGCTTGGGCGGGGAGGGCTATGGCTACACCTTC. Its protein is CASSLGGEGYGYTF.